The entry that follows covers one T cell receptor beta chain sequence. The target antigen is unknown. Between the trimmed V and J ends, which lost 6 bases and 5 bases, there was a span of 19 bases. The CDR3 length is 16 residues. CDR1 and CDR2 (germline): SGHAT, FQNNGV. This entry is derived from a study of T cell repertoires in cytomegalovirus infection. Study-wide results and limits: In two of eight donors, the top clonotype was HLA-C-restricted CMV-specific. People with CMV and the relevant HLA were identified by cumulative public TCR beta family frequency.

A single record per CDR3 protein comes from TCRdb applying MiXCR to the reads. The table lists approximately 390,000 distinct CDR3 sequences, about 35% of them singletons, with less than 15% in the top ten. The TCR comes from a human donor in good health (CMV status not recorded). Some clones in this sample may be carry-over from other donors' samples. The chain joins TRBV11-2 to TRBJ1-4; tentatively, D is TRBD1 (6 bases). This sample comprised cultured PBMCs, obtained from culture after CMV antigen stimulation. In DNA form, the CDR3 reads TGTGCCAGCAGGTCTAATAGGGGGAAGGAGAATGAAAAACTGTTTTTT. Residues: CASRSNRGKENEKLFF.